Below, 13 T cell receptor beta chains from the same sample are listed, as sequenced in a study of T and B cells in COVID-19 patients. TRB rearrangements were amplified by multiplex PCR with BIOMED2 TRB-A/B primers. TCRdb independently ran MiXCR on the multiplex PCR reads; one entry per CDR3 protein. The data contain about 15,000 distinct CDR3 sequences, about 30% of them singletons. TRB was amplified from approximately 250-480 ng of blood genomic DNA. Sequenced sample: blood. Receptors originate from a human donor who had recovered from COVID-19.

This clonotype was picked up a small number of times. The V and J genes are TRBV6-1 and TRBJ1-1, with no clear D. V was trimmed by 3 bases and J by 5 bases, leaving 13 bases between them. This CDR3 has 14 residues. The germline V gene has CDR1 MNHNS and CDR2 SASEGT. The CDR3 reads CASSEWRRGTEAFF. CDR3 bases: TGTGCCAGCAGTGAGTGGCGACGAGGGACTGAAGCTTTCTTT.

This clonotype was detected a few times. The rearrangement uses TRBV5-1 and TRBJ2-7, with 7 bases identical to TRBD1. Germline V lookup: CDR1 SGHRS, CDR2 YFSETQ. V lost 0 bases and J lost 3; bases outside the gene matches: 6. The CDR3 runs to 15 residues. CDR3 amino acids: CASSLAGTASYEQYF. The DNA for the CDR3 is TGCGCCAGCAGCTTGGCCGGGACAGCAAGCTACGAGCAGTACTTC.

This clonotype is categorized as medium-sized. The chain links TRBV6-5 to TRBJ1-2; no clear D gene. Germline lookup yields CDR1 MNHEY and CDR2 SVGAGI. Trimming stripped 5 bases from V and 5 bases from J, with 9 bases between. This CDR3 region has 12 residues. The CDR3 here is CASSREGYGYTF. The CDR3 DNA reads TGTGCCAGCAGTCGAGAAGGGTATGGCTACACCTTC.

The chain recombines TRBV6-5 with TRBJ1-2; weak D call: TRBD1 (5 bases). This CDR3 is built from 15 residues. Trimming took off 0 bases at V and 2 bases at J, with 10 bases between the two ends. The germline V gene has CDR1 MNHEY and CDR2 SVGAGI. The CDR3 nucleotides are TGTGCCAGCAGTTACTCCGCCGGGGGGAACTATGGCTACACCTTC. This sequence encodes CASSYSAGGNYGYTF.

This clonotype was counted ten times or more. The J gene is TRBJ2-1, the V gene TRBV19, with D unresolved. V was clipped by 3 bases and J by 7 bases, with 4 bases between them. CDR3 length equals 11 residues. In germline, CDR1 is LNHDA, CDR2 SQIVND (reference sequence). CDR3 residues: CASSIYNEQFF. The CDR3, as DNA: TGTGCCAGTAGTATTTATAATGAGCAGTTCTTC.

The genes are TRBV7-6 and TRBJ2-5; D uncertain. Between the trimmed V and J ends, which lost 3 bases and 5 bases, there was a span of 10 bases. The CDR3 is 13 residues long. CDR1 SGHVS and CDR2 FNYEAQ come from the germline V gene. The CDR3 spells CASSFFMLETQYF. The CDR3 bases are TGTGCCAGCAGCTTTTTTATGTTGGAGACCCAGTACTTC. Full variable domain (missing parts from reference TRBV7-6 and TRBJ2-5): GAGVSQSPRYKVTKRGQDVALRCDPISGHVSLYWYRQALGQGPEFLTYFNYEAQQDKSGLPNDRFSAERPEGSISTLTIQRTEQRDSAMYRCASSFFMLETQYFGPGTRLLVL.

This clonotype has a count of ten or more. Here the CDR3 reads CASSYGTGLGSGANVLTF. As DNA, the CDR3 is TGTGCCAGCAGTTACGGGACAGGGCTAGGCTCTGGGGCCAACGTCCTGACTTTC. V gene TRBV6-5 combines with J gene TRBJ2-6; TRBD1 aligns across 9 bases. J gave up 0 bases and V 2 bases, and 5 bases lay outside the gene matches. Germline V gene data show CDR1 as MNHEY and CDR2 as SVGAGI. The CDR3 loop spans 18 amino acids.

This clonotype was detected a few times. This chain uses TRBV4-1 with TRBJ2-7; 13 nucleotides line up with TRBD2. This CDR3 has 15 residues. The V gene end was trimmed by 3 bases and the J gene end by 6 bases; junction bases not matched to a gene: 5. Looked up from germline, CDR1 is MGHRA and CDR2 is YSYEKL. Here the CDR3 reads CASSHPGLAGSEQYF. For the CDR3, the DNA is TGCGCCAGCAGCCACCCGGGACTAGCGGGATCCGAGCAGTACTTC.

This clonotype is categorized as medium-sized. This rearrangement joins TRBV19 to TRBJ2-7, with 12 nucleotides matching TRBD2. V shed 4 bases, J shed 6 bases, and the junction held 10 bases outside the gene matches. The CDR3 extends over 16 amino acids. Germline lookup yields CDR1 LNHDA and CDR2 SQIVND (reference sequence). The CDR3 sequence is CASSTTLAGGFREQYF. The CDR3 nucleotides read TGTGCCAGTAGTACTACCCTAGCGGGAGGGTTTCGCGAGCAGTACTTC.

The chain joins TRBV13 to TRBJ2-1; the match to TRBD2 covers 7 bases. After removal of 10 bases from V and 7 bases from J, the junction contained 16 bases not matched to a gene. The CDR3 has 15 residues. CDR1 and CDR2 from the germline V gene are PRHDT and FYEKMQ (reference sequence). In DNA, the CDR3 is TGTGCCACCAAGATTCCGGGACTGGGAGGGAATGAGCAGTTCTTC. This encodes CATKIPGLGGNEQFF.

Notes on this clonotype: It may be a read error: a sequence one base away is much more abundant. The J gene is TRBJ2-7, the V gene TRBV6-1; D gene ambiguous. Deletions cut 5 bases from V and 2 bases from J, with 13 bases between. Per the germline V gene, CDR1 is MNHNS and CDR2 is SASEGT. CDR3 size: 14 residues. This chain's CDR3 is CASSYAADPYEQYF. In DNA form, the CDR3 reads TGTGCCAGCAGTTACGCGGCCGATCCCTACGAGCAGTACTTC.

This clonotype was recorded once. The genes are TRBV5-1 and TRBJ1-2; no firm D call. The CDR3 contains 12 residues. Trimming took 5 bases from V and 12 from J, leaving 17 bases between them. Germline CDR1 reads SGHRS; CDR2 reads YFSETQ. CDR3 sequence reads: CASRSARSGNTF. CDR3 DNA sequence: TGCGCCAGCAGGTCGGCCAGGAGCGGCAACACCTTC.

This clonotype is labeled medium-sized. The V call is TRBV29-1, the J call TRBJ2-2; no definite D call. Germline V CDR1 and CDR2: SQVTM, ANQGSEA. The CDR3 has 13 amino acids. V gave up 4 bases and J gave up 6 bases, with 12 bases separating them. Here the CDR3 DNA reads TGCAGCGTTGTTCTCCCGTGGGCCGGGGAGCTGTTTTTT. As protein: CSVVLPWAGELFF.